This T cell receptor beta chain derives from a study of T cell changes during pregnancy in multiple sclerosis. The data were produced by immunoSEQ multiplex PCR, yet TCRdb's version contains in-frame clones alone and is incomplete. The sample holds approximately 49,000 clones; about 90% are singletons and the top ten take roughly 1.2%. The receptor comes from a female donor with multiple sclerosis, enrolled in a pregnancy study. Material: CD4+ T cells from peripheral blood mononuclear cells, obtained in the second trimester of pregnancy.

The CDR3 here is CAISRDRDSYGYTF. The CDR3 coding sequence is TGTGCCATCAGCCGGGACAGGGACTCCTATGGCTACACCTTC. The J gene is TRBJ1-2, the V gene TRBV10-3, with 9 bases identical to TRBD1. The CDR3 is 14 amino acids. The V gene end was trimmed by 6 bases and the J gene end by 4 bases; junction bases not matched to a gene: 6. Per germline, CDR1 ENHRY and CDR2 SYGVKD.